These 23 T cell receptor beta chains share one sample of origin, sequenced in a study of PD-1 blockade in mismatch repair-deficient tumors. Libraries were prepared by immunoSEQ multiplex PCR; TCRdb keeps only in-frame clonotypes and omits some of them. The sample records roughly 130,000 clones, 88% being singletons. Sequenced material: peripheral blood, taken approximately 73 weeks after starting pembrolizumab. Receptors were obtained from an adult with mismatch repair-deficient cancer.

V is TRBV5-8 and J is TRBJ1-1; the D is unclear. Trimming took off 4 bases at V and 3 bases at J, with 13 bases between the two ends. CDR3 length equals 14 residues. Germline V gene sequence: CDR1 SGHTS, CDR2 YDEGEE. CDR3 region: CASSALGPDTEAFF. The CDR3 DNA is TGTGCCAGCAGCGCTCTGGGCCCGGACACTGAAGCTTTCTTT. The complete variable domain, with remaining parts taken from reference TRBV5-8 and TRBJ1-1, reads EAGVTQSPTHLIKTRGQQATLRCSPISGHTSVYWYQQALGLGLQFLLWYDEGEERNRGNFPPRFSGRQFPNYSSELNVNALELEDSALYLCASSALGPDTEAFFGQGTRLTVV.

The chain combines TRBV30 with TRBJ2-7; D remains ambiguous. Germline-derived CDR1 and CDR2 are GTSNPN and SVGIG (reference sequence). The V and J ends lost 0 bases and 0 bases respectively, with 12 bases between them. This CDR3 region has 15 residues. CDR3 nucleotides: TGTGCCTGGAGTGTAGTGGGCCGCCACTCCTACGAGCAGTACTTC. Translating gives CAWSVVGRHSYEQYF. The full variable domain, with the rest looked up from reference TRBV30 and TRBJ2-7, is SQTIHQWPATLVQPVGSPLSLECTVEGTSNPNLYWYRQAAGRGLQLLFYSVGIGQISSEVPQNLSASRPQDRQFILSSKKLLLSDSGFYLCAWSVVGRHSYEQYFGPGTRLTVT.

This clone was picked up one time. J is TRBJ1-1 and V is TRBV5-1; a weak D match, TRBD1 (6 bases). The CDR3 sequence is 11 residues long. The ends were cut back, 7 bases at V and 8 bases at J, with 12 bases in the middle. Germline CDR1 SGHRS, CDR2 YFSETQ. CDR3: CASRVGTEAFF. Here the CDR3 DNA reads TGCGCCAGCCGTGTCGGGACAGAAGCTTTCTTT.

The chain joins TRBV9 to TRBJ2-5; TRBD1 agrees at 11 bases. This CDR3 has 15 residues. Germline trimming cut 4 bases from V and 4 bases from J; bases unmatched to any gene: 6. The germline CDR1 and CDR2 sequences are SGDLS and YYNGEE. The CDR3 loop is CASSLGTGGRETQYF. The DNA for the CDR3 is TGTGCCAGCAGCCTCGGGACAGGGGGGCGAGAGACCCAGTACTTC.

This clone was seen a handful of times. DNA of the CDR3: TGTGCCAGCAGGGACAGCTCCTACGAGCAGTACTTC. Translation: CASRDSSYEQYF. The gene calls are TRBV2 and TRBJ2-7, with D maybe TRBD1 (6 bases). The CDR3 has 12 amino acids. Trimming took off 6 bases at V and 0 bases at J, with 6 bases between the two ends. Germline V lookup: CDR1 SNHLY, CDR2 FYNNEI. The whole variable domain, filled in from reference TRBV2 and TRBJ2-7, reads EPEVTQTPSHQVTQMGQEVILRCVPISNHLYFYWYRQILGQKVEFLVSFYNNEISEKSEIFDDQFSVERPDGSNFTLKIRSTKLEDSAMYFCASRDSSYEQYFGPGTRLTVT.

Comment on this clone: Sequence at one end of the junction differs from germline and may be a read error. The chain recombines TRBV5-6 with TRBJ2-3, with D uncertain. The germline V gene encodes CDR1 SGHDT and CDR2 YYEEEE. This CDR3 region has 14 residues. The CDR3 is CASSLEGSTNTQYF. DNA for the CDR3: TGTGCCAGCAGCTTGGAAGGCAGCACAAATACGCAGTATTTT.

J is TRBJ2-5 and V is TRBV28; D gene unclear. Trimming cost V 4 bases and J 2 bases, with 17 bases left between them. This CDR3 is built from 16 residues. CDR1 and CDR2 (germline): MDHEN, SYDVKM. Here the CDR3 reads CASSSYFGLPQETQYF. In DNA, the CDR3 is TGTGCCAGCAGTTCGTATTTCGGGCTACCTCAAGAGACCCAGTACTTC.

This clone was found a few times. The chain carries TRBV28 and TRBJ2-7; perhaps TRBD1 as D (6 bases). Looked up from germline, CDR1 is MDHEN and CDR2 is SYDVKM. The CDR3 loop spans 14 amino acids. V was trimmed by 5 bases and J by 4 bases, leaving 15 bases between them. CDR3 region: CASSHSGTHYEQYF. As DNA, the CDR3 is TGTGCCAGCAGTCACTCCGGGACACATTACGAGCAGTACTTC.

This clone was seen a single time. The J gene is TRBJ1-1, the V gene TRBV29-1, with D maybe TRBD1 (5 bases). Germline V CDR1 and CDR2: SQVTM, ANQGSEA. With 7 bases removed from V and 1 base from J, the gap between germline ends came to 10 bases. This CDR3 spans 12 amino acids. The CDR3 DNA sequence: TGCAGCGGAGACGGGGGGAACACTGAAGCTTTCTTT. It encodes CSGDGGNTEAFF.

The V and J genes are TRBV5-1 and TRBJ2-5; 8 bases fit TRBD1. Losses at the gene ends were 6 bases for V and 1 base for J; bases not matched to a gene: 14. The CDR3 loop spans 17 amino acids. Per germline, CDR1 SGHRS and CDR2 YFSETQ. The CDR3 coding sequence is TGCGCCAGCATAAAGCGACCCGGACAGGGACCCCAAGAGACCCAGTACTTC. Translation: CASIKRPGQGPQETQYF.

V is TRBV9 and J is TRBJ1-2, with D possibly TRBD1 on 6 matching bases. The V end lost 3 bases, the J end lost 2 bases, and 14 bases lay between the germline ends. Germline-derived CDR1 and CDR2 are SGDLS and YYNGEE. The length of the CDR3 is 15 residues. CDR3 region: CASSGQQGKNYGYTF. As DNA, the CDR3 is TGTGCCAGCAGCGGACAACAGGGAAAAAACTATGGCTACACCTTC. Full variable domain (outside the CDR3, taken from reference TRBV9 and TRBJ1-2): DSGVTQTPKHLITATGQRVTLRCSPRSGDLSVYWYQQSLDQGLQFLIQYYNGEERAKGNILERFSAQQFPDLHSELNLSSLELGDSALYFCASSGQQGKNYGYTFGSGTRLTVV.

This clone was seen at least ten times. The gene calls are TRBV6-1 and TRBJ1-2; TRBD1 might be the D (6 bases). Germline loops: CDR1 MNHNS, CDR2 SASEGT. The V and J ends lost 3 bases and 7 bases respectively, with 12 bases between them. The CDR3 spans 13 residues. The CDR3 sequence: CASSDNQGFGYTF. The CDR3 bases are TGTGCCAGCAGTGACAATCAGGGGTTTGGCTACACCTTC.

V usage is TRBV6-1 and J usage is TRBJ2-2, with D perhaps TRBD1 or TRBD2 (6 bases each). This CDR3 contains 12 residues. Germline loops: CDR1 MNHNS, CDR2 SASEGT. The germline V and J ends were trimmed by 8 bases and 7 bases, with 11 bases remaining between them. CDR3 sequence reads: CASLQGLGELFF. The CDR3 region has the DNA TGTGCCAGCCTACAGGGACTCGGGGAGCTGTTTTTT.

V and J are TRBV29-1 and TRBJ1-2, with D uncertain. The CDR3 length is 15 residues. Germline loops: CDR1 SQVTM, CDR2 ANQGSEA. Trimming removed 1 base from V and 5 bases from J, with 17 bases in between. The CDR3 reads CSVEGPNSPSYGYTF. CDR3 sequence (DNA): TGCAGCGTTGAAGGTCCCAACAGCCCCAGTTATGGCTACACCTTC.

The chain employs TRBV19 and TRBJ1-1, with a possible D match to TRBD1 (6 bases). V dropped 8 bases and J dropped 3 bases, with 13 bases sitting between them. Germline V gene lookup returns CDR1 LNHDA and CDR2 SQIVND (reference sequence). CDR3 size: 13 residues. The CDR3 loop reads CASRGGLYTEAFF. The CDR3 nucleotides read TGTGCCAGTCGAGGGGGGTTATACACTGAAGCTTTCTTT.

The chain couples TRBV2 to TRBJ2-1; no firm D call. The V gene lost 3 bases and the J gene lost 3 bases, with 6 bases spanning the gap. Germline assignment: CDR1 SNHLY and CDR2 FYNNEI. CDR3 length: 13 residues. In DNA, the CDR3 is TGTGCCAGCAGTGATGTCAGCTACAATGAGCAGTTCTTC. This translates into CASSDVSYNEQFF. Using reference TRBV2 and TRBJ2-1 for the parts outside the CDR3, the full variable domain is EPEVTQTPSHQVTQMGQEVILRCVPISNHLYFYWYRQILGQKVEFLVSFYNNEISEKSEIFDDQFSVERPDGSNFTLKIRSTKLEDSAMYFCASSDVSYNEQFFGPGTRLTVL.

The rearrangement links TRBV5-1 to TRBJ2-7, with D perhaps matching TRBD2 (5 bases). Germline loops: CDR1 SGHRS, CDR2 YFSETQ. The length of the CDR3 is 13 residues. Trimming removed 0 bases at V and 6 bases at J, with 10 bases between. CDR3 loop: CASSLGGIGEQYF. The CDR3 DNA follows: TGCGCCAGCAGCTTGGGAGGGATCGGCGAGCAGTACTTC.

The CDR3: CASSQSGGSNQPQHF. The CDR3 DNA follows: TGTGCCAGCAGCCAATCCGGGGGAAGCAATCAGCCCCAGCATTTT. The chain links TRBV6-5 to TRBJ1-5, with D tentatively TRBD1 (5 bases). With 6 bases removed from V and 1 base from J, the gap between germline ends came to 13 bases. The CDR3 spans 15 residues. Germline values: CDR1 MNHEY, CDR2 SVGAGI.

J is TRBJ2-1 and V is TRBV4-3; 13 nucleotides match TRBD2. With 6 bases clipped from V and 6 bases from J, the junction kept 5 bases outside the gene matches. This CDR3 is 15 amino acids long. Germline-derived CDR1 and CDR2 are LGHNA and YSLEER. Here the CDR3 reads CASSPGLAGVNEQFF. The CDR3 coding sequence is TGCGCCAGCAGTCCCGGACTAGCGGGAGTCAATGAGCAGTTCTTC.

The chain uses TRBV7-3 and TRBJ2-3; 8 bases are a match to TRBD1. CDR1 SGHTA and CDR2 FQGTGA come from the germline V gene. Unmatched junction bases numbered 2, after V lost 4 bases and J lost 2 bases. The CDR3 is 14 amino acids. This chain's CDR3 is CASSSQGVTDTQYF. In nucleotides, the CDR3 is TGTGCCAGCAGCTCACAGGGGGTCACAGATACGCAGTATTTT.

The chain has TRBV4-1 and TRBJ2-7, with D perhaps matching TRBD1 or TRBD2 (6 bases each). CDR1 MGHRA and CDR2 YSYEKL come from the germline V gene. The V end lost 1 base, the J end lost 3 bases, and 13 bases lay between the germline ends. This CDR3 contains 15 residues. Here the CDR3 reads CASSQGGGTNYEQYF. The CDR3 nucleotides are TGCGCCAGCAGCCAAGGTGGCGGGACAAACTACGAGCAGTACTTC.

The sample holds a few counts of this clone. This chain connects TRBV2 to TRBJ2-1; no reliable D call. V lost 2 bases and J 4 bases, leaving 9 bases between the germline ends. Germline V gene lookup returns CDR1 SNHLY and CDR2 FYNNEI. CDR3 length equals 14 residues. CDR3 sequence (DNA): TGTGCCAGCAGTGAATTGTTGGGTTACAATGAGCAGTTCTTC. The encoded protein is CASSELLGYNEQFF.

The rearrangement uses TRBV11-2 and TRBJ2-7; D call uncertain. The CDR3 is 15 residues long. CDR1 is SGHAT, CDR2 FQNNGV, per germline. The V gene lost 0 bases and the J gene lost 1 base, with 10 bases spanning the gap. This CDR3 is CASSLEPGRSYEQYF. The DNA of the CDR3 is TGTGCCAGCAGCTTAGAGCCGGGCAGGTCCTACGAGCAGTACTTC.